This T cell receptor (beta chain) was captured by sequencing in a study of shared T cell receptors in the human thymus. Germline V lookup: CDR1 MNHEY, CDR2 SVGAGI. Deletions cut 5 bases from V and 9 bases from J, with 13 bases between. CDR3 length: 12 residues. This clone was observed a single time. Clones were sequenced by immunoSEQ multiplex PCR, and TCRdb holds only the in-frame ones, with some missing. The sample lists about 730,000 clones, around 85% occurring once. These data were likewise used in another study, on human thymus T cells. From that report: Congenital heart defects were the reason for the corrective surgery that the donors, healthy Finnish infants, were having. The thymus was resected at corrective cardiac surgery. Gene usage for V and J segments appeared biased in thymic and blood repertoires. Thymic repertoires overlap heavily among unrelated individuals, related research has reported.

Specimen: thymocytes. The chain joins TRBV6-5 to TRBJ1-1; a weak D match, TRBD1 (6 bases). The TCR sequence derives from a girl under three years old with a congenital heart defect. For the CDR3, the DNA is TGTGCCAGCAGTACCGCACAGGGTAAAGCTTTCTTT. This sequence encodes CASSTAQGKAFF.